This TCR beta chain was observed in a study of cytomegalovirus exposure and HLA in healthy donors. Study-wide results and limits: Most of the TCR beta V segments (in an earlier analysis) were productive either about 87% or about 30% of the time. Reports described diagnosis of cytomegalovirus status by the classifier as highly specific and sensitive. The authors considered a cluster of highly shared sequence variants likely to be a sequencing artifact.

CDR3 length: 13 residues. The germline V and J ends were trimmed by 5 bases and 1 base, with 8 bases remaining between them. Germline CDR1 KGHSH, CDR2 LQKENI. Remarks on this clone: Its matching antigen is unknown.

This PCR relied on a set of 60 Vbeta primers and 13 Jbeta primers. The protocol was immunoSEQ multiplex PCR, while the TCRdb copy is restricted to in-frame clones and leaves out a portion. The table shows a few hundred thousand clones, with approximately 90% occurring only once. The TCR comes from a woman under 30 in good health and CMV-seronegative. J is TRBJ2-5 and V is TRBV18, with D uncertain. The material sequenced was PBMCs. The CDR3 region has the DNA TGTGCCAGCTCAGGTGACACCCAAGAGACCCAGTACTTC. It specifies CASSGDTQETQYF.